The 15 T cell receptor beta chains given below trace back to one sample, sequenced in a study of CD8+CD57+ T cells in acquired aplastic anemia. TCR beta VDJ and CDR3 profiles were obtained from a genomic DNA template. TCRdb passed the reads through MiXCR, listing each CDR3 protein once. This sample has around 190,000 distinct CDR3 sequences, with 60% to 65% found just once. Sequencing input: sorted CD4+, CD8+, or CD8+CD57+ T cells (not recorded which) from PBMCs. The receptors originated from a human donor in good health.

The chain uses TRBV10-3 and TRBJ1-2, with TRBD1 matching over 10 bases. The CDR3 runs to 15 residues. Germline trimming cut 4 bases from V and 4 bases from J; bases unmatched to any gene: 6. CDR1 is ENHRY and CDR2 is SYGVKD in the germline V gene. The CDR3 protein is CAISGPGQGSYGYTF. The DNA of the CDR3 is TGTGCCATCAGTGGCCCGGGACAGGGGAGCTATGGCTACACCTTC.

V gene TRBV20-1 combines with J gene TRBJ2-7, with 10 bases fitting TRBD2. V dropped 6 bases and J dropped 6; count of bases not matched to a gene: 14. The CDR3 sequence is 15 residues long. Germline V gene data show CDR1 as DFQATT and CDR2 as SNEGSKA (reference sequence). CDR3 sequence reads: CSASTPAGGPTEQYF. The CDR3 DNA is TGCAGTGCGTCGACTCCAGCGGGAGGGCCCACCGAGCAGTACTTC.

The CDR3 reads CASSLAPQETQYF. The CDR3, as DNA: TGTGCCAGCAGCTTAGCCCCCCAGGAGACCCAGTACTTC. The rearrangement joins TRBV7-7 to TRBJ2-5; D unclear. Germline lookup yields CDR1 SSHAT and CDR2 FNYEAQ (reference sequence). The CDR3 is 13 amino acids. Trimming stripped 0 bases from V and 5 bases from J, with 7 bases between.

The J gene is TRBJ1-2, the V gene TRBV7-2, with D maybe TRBD1 (6 bases). The ends were cut back, 4 bases at V and 5 bases at J, with 11 bases in the middle. Germline assignment: CDR1 SGHTA and CDR2 FQGNSA. CDR3 size: 13 residues. This chain's CDR3 is CASSSSGAYGYTF. Written as DNA, the CDR3 is TGTGCCAGCAGCTCATCAGGGGCTTATGGCTACACCTTC.

The chain combines TRBV10-2 with TRBJ1-6; 11 nucleotides align to TRBD1. CDR1 and CDR2 (germline): WSHSY, SAAADI. The CDR3 length is 13 residues. Unmatched junction bases numbered 4, after V lost 8 bases and J lost 10 bases. The CDR3 loop is CASDRDRGSPLHF. As DNA, the CDR3 is TGCGCCAGCGACCGGGACAGGGGGTCACCCCTCCACTTT.

A word on this clonotype: Relative to the germline gene, one junction end is altered; a read error may explain this. The chain recombines TRBV5-6 with TRBJ2-3; no definite D call. Looked up from germline, CDR1 is SGHDT and CDR2 is YYEEEE. The CDR3 has 13 amino acids. Here the CDR3 DNA reads TGTGCCAGCAGCTTATTGGTTTCAGACACGCAGTATTTT. Amino acids: CASSLLVSDTQYF.

The chain is built from TRBV20-1 and TRBJ2-7; the match to TRBD1 covers 7 bases. Germline trimming cut 2 bases from V and 1 base from J; bases unmatched to any gene: 5. Germline V gene sequence: CDR1 DFQATT, CDR2 SNEGSKA (reference sequence). The CDR3 totals 14 residues. The CDR3 bases are TGCAGTGCTAGAAGGCAGGGGGATTCCTACGAGCAGTACTTC. It translates to CSARRQGDSYEQYF.

This clonotype has a count of ten or more. V and J are TRBV24-1 and TRBJ2-3, with D perhaps matching TRBD2 (7 bases). The germline CDR1 and CDR2 sequences are KGHDR and SFDVKD. The CDR3 has 17 amino acids. V was trimmed by 5 bases and J by 2 bases, leaving 19 bases between them. CDR3 coding DNA: TGTGCCACCAGTGGCCCGGGGGGCAGTGGGGCCACAGATACGCAGTATTTT. Translation gives CATSGPGGSGATDTQYF.

A single count supports this clonotype. The chain uses TRBV7-8 and TRBJ1-2; TRBD1 matches at 7 bases. CDR1 and CDR2 from the germline V gene are SGHVS and FQNEAQ. The ends lost 2 bases at V and 6 bases at J; junction bases unmatched: 6. The CDR3 spans 14 residues. CDR3 sequence reads: CASSLTTGHNGYTF. The CDR3 bases are TGTGCCAGCAGCTTAACGACAGGGCACAATGGCTACACCTTC.

The rearrangement joins TRBV20-1 to TRBJ2-3; 10 positions agree with TRBD2. Germline CDR1 DFQATT, CDR2 SNEGSKA (reference sequence). This CDR3 has 15 residues. V shed 0 bases and J 4 bases; nucleotides not matched to a gene: 4. The CDR3 spells CSARDLSGRADTQYF. The CDR3 bases are TGCAGTGCTAGAGATCTGAGCGGGAGGGCAGATACGCAGTATTTT.

The chain recombines TRBV10-2 with TRBJ1-1, with 8 bases that match TRBD1. The V gene's germline CDR1 is WSHSY and CDR2 SAAADI. J gave up 7 bases and V 8 bases, and 3 bases lay outside the gene matches. The CDR3 has 11 amino acids. CDR3 DNA sequence: TGCGCCAGCTGGACAGGGAATGAAGCTTTCTTT. Translation gives CASWTGNEAFF.

V usage is TRBV7-9 and J usage is TRBJ2-5; 11 bases align to TRBD2. This CDR3 spans 16 amino acids. From germline, CDR1 is SEHNR and CDR2 FQNEAQ (reference sequence). Trimming cost V 1 base and J 1 base; bases outside gene matches: 2. As DNA, the CDR3 is TGTGCCAGCAGCTTAGGACTAGCGGGGCTCCAAGAGACCCAGTACTTC. Residues: CASSLGLAGLQETQYF.

This clonotype has ten or more counts. V is TRBV7-6 and J is TRBJ2-7; TRBD2 matches 8 bases. The CDR3 loop spans 15 amino acids. J gave up 4 bases and V 2 bases, and 7 bases lay outside the gene matches. CDR1 SGHVS and CDR2 FNYEAQ come from the germline V gene. CDR3 loop: CASSLSGGGSYEQYF. The CDR3 nucleotides read TGTGCCAGCAGCTTATCGGGGGGGGGGTCGTACGAGCAGTACTTC.

This chain's CDR3 is CASSYSTPGLKETQYF. CDR3 DNA: TGTGCCAGCAGTTACTCGACGCCAGGGTTAAAAGAGACCCAGTACTTC. This chain uses TRBV6-5 with TRBJ2-5; D is possibly TRBD1 (5 bases). There are 16 residues in the CDR3. CDR1 MNHEY and CDR2 SVGAGI come from the germline V gene. The ends were cut back, 0 bases at V and 3 bases at J, with 14 bases in the middle.

CDR3 sequence reads: CSVRQGGNTEAFF. The CDR3, as DNA: TGCAGCGTCCGACAGGGGGGAAACACTGAAGCTTTCTTT. The chain uses TRBV29-1 and TRBJ1-1, with 9 bases that match TRBD1. Per germline, CDR1 SQVTM and CDR2 ANQGSEA. CDR3 size: 13 residues. V lost 6 bases to trimming and J lost 2 bases; unmatched junction nucleotides: 4.